The T cell receptor beta chain described here comes from a study of long-term antiretroviral therapy in people with HIV. Findings and caveats of the study: Whichever time point was examined, clones expanded before ART dominated the repertoire.

Remarks on this clone: Its antigen is as yet unknown.

Amounts of about 1-10 million cryopreserved PBMC were held in the samples before DNA extraction. The assay, immunoSEQ v3.0, was run at survey level. Sequenced by immunoSEQ multiplex PCR; TCRdb stores in-frame clones only, minus some. The repertoire consists of some 40,000 clones, with more than 70% occurring once and the leading ten covering about 6%. Sequences were derived from unsorted PBMCs, sampled 3.1 years after starting antiretroviral therapy. This TCR was recovered from a woman in her 50s with HIV.

The CDR3 DNA is TGTGCCAGCAGCCACTTCAGGGAGACTTTCCACGAGCAGTACTTC. It codes for CASSHFRETFHEQYF. The chain employs TRBV11-2 and TRBJ2-7, with D perhaps matching TRBD1 or TRBD2 (5 bases each). CDR3 length: 15 residues. Germline CDR1 is SGHAT and CDR2 is FQNNGV. V lost 5 bases and J lost 5, with 19 bases in between.